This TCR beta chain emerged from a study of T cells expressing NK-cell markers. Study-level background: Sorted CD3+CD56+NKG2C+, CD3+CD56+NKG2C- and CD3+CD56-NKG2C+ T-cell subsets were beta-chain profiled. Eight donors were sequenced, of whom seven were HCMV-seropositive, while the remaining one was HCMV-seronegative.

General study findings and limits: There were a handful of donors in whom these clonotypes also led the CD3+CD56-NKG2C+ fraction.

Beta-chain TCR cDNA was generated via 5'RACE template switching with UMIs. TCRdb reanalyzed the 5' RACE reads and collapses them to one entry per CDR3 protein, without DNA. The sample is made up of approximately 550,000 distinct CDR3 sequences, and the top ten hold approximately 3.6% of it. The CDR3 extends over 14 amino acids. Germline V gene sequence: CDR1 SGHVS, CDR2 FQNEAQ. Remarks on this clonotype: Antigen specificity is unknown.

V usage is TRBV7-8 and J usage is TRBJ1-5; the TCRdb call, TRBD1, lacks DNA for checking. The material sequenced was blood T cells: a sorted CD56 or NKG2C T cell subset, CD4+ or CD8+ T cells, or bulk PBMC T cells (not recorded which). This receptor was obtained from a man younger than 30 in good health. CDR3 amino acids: CASSLAAGHQPQHF.